These 17 T cell receptor beta chains were all obtained from the same sample, sequenced in a study of T cells expressing NK-cell markers. From its re-call of the 5' RACE reads, TCRdb lists each CDR3 protein once, without DNA. Recorded for this sample: under 600,000 distinct CDR3 sequences. Sequenced: blood T cells: a sorted CD56 or NKG2C T cell subset, CD4+ or CD8+ T cells, or bulk PBMC T cells (not recorded which). All receptors derive from a woman aged 50 to 60 in good health.

The chain couples TRBV5-1 to TRBJ2-3; TCRdb outputs TRBD2, but without DNA this stays unchecked. From germline, CDR1 is SGHRS and CDR2 YFSETQ. The CDR3 spans 17 residues. The CDR3 region is CASSLGLAGSSADTQYF.

J is TRBJ2-7 and V is TRBV28; TCRdb lists TRBD1, though no DNA is available to test this call. The germline V gene has CDR1 MDHEN and CDR2 SYDVKM. The CDR3 totals 14 residues. CDR3: CASSSPDRAYEQYF.

The rearrangement links TRBV20-1 to TRBJ2-1; there is no DNA to check the TCRdb D call of TRBD1. The CDR3 consists of 17 residues. CDR1 DFQATT and CDR2 SNEGSKA come from the germline V gene (reference sequence). This CDR3 reads CSANGQGSSLPYNEQFF.

The rearrangement links TRBV13 to TRBJ2-2; TCRdb's D call, TRBD1, is unchecked because there is no DNA. Per germline, CDR1 PRHDT and CDR2 FYEKMQ (reference sequence). The CDR3 sequence is 14 residues long. The CDR3 loop is CASSPRQYTGELFF.

This sequence joins TRBV10-3 and TRBJ1-2; the D call from TCRdb, TRBD1, cannot be confirmed without DNA. In germline, CDR1 is ENHRY, CDR2 SYGVKD. This CDR3 is 14 amino acids long. CDR3: CAISEDRESYGYTF.

The V call is TRBV24-1, the J call TRBJ1-5. The germline V gene encodes CDR1 KGHDR and CDR2 SFDVKD. This CDR3 has 14 amino acids. This CDR3 is CATSDLLSNQPQHF.

The chain carries TRBV24-1 and TRBJ2-2; the TCRdb D gene call, TRBD2, has no DNA to confirm it. CDR3 length equals 14 residues. CDR1 is KGHDR and CDR2 is SFDVKD in the germline V gene. The CDR3 sequence is CASPAGAITGELFF.

The chain recombines TRBV24-1 with TRBJ1-2; as DNA is missing, the TRBD1 call by TCRdb cannot be tested. This CDR3 is built from 13 residues. Per germline, CDR1 KGHDR and CDR2 SFDVKD. CDR3 residues: CATSVQGRGGYTF.

The chain recombines TRBV12-3 or TRBV12-4 with TRBJ2-7; the D call from TCRdb, TRBD2, cannot be confirmed without DNA. The CDR3 totals 14 residues. CDR3 sequence reads: CASREGLAGVQQYF.

The gene calls are TRBV6-1 and TRBJ1-1; the D call of TRBD1 rests on TCRdb alone, since no DNA is present to check it. Per germline, CDR1 MNHNS and CDR2 SASEGT. The CDR3 is made up of 15 amino acids. The CDR3 sequence: CASNPTGQGRTEAFF.

The chain combines TRBV7-6 with TRBJ1-1; TCRdb's D call, TRBD1, is unchecked because there is no DNA. Germline values: CDR1 SGHVS, CDR2 FNYEAQ. This CDR3 is 13 amino acids long. CDR3 in amino acids: CASSPRQGSEAFF.

The V gene is TRBV29-1, the J gene TRBJ2-1; the TCRdb D gene call, TRBD2, has no DNA to confirm it. The CDR3 sequence is 15 residues long. CDR1 and CDR2 from the germline V gene are SQVTM and ANQGSEA. CDR3 in amino acids: CSVEVASGRGDEQFF.

The chain recombines TRBV9 with TRBJ1-4. The CDR3 loop spans 15 amino acids. Per germline, CDR1 SGDLS and CDR2 YYNGEE. The CDR3 loop is CASSPSGGANEKLFF. The variable domain in full, completed from reference TRBV9 and TRBJ1-4, reads DSGVTQTPKHLITATGQRVTLRCSPRSGDLSVYWYQQSLDQGLQFLIQYYNGEERAKGNILERFSAQQFPDLHSELNLSSLELGDSALYFCASSPSGGANEKLFFGSGTQLSVL.

The chain has TRBV21-1 and TRBJ1-5; the D call of TRBD1 rests on TCRdb alone, since no DNA is present to check it. TRBV21-1 is described as a pseudogene. This CDR3 spans 15 amino acids. CDR3 in amino acids: CASGGTPLGNQPQHF.

The V call is TRBV12-3 or TRBV12-4, the J call TRBJ2-2. There are 13 residues in the CDR3. This CDR3 is CASSFTQPGELFF.

The gene calls are TRBV6-2 or TRBV6-3 and TRBJ1-5. Germline V gene data show CDR1 as MNHEY and CDR2 as SVGEGT. The CDR3 is made up of 13 amino acids. The CDR3 is CASSFRDYQPQHF.

The J gene is TRBJ2-1, the V gene TRBV19; TCRdb outputs TRBD2, but without DNA this stays unchecked. CDR1 is LNHDA, CDR2 SQIVND, per germline (reference sequence). The CDR3 consists of 17 residues. The CDR3: CASSIVPAPEPYNEQFF.